A selection of T cell receptor beta chains follows, all from one sample in a study of radiotherapy plus CTLA-4 blockade in lung cancer. The repertoire was sequenced with immunoSEQ multiplex PCR; TCRdb's copy has only in-frame clones and lacks some. The table records around 65,000 clones, around 77% of them present only once. The source material was peripheral blood, sampled from a patient treated with radiotherapy plus ipilimumab. These TCRs come from a human donor with non-small cell lung cancer who had a complete response to radiotherapy plus ipilimumab. Both conserved end residues are part of each CDR3. The D gene is left open where the match is weak. Where a row states a size, it is once, few, many or the class of an expanded clone; other rows omit it.

d_call	clone_size	v_call	j_call	cdr3_nt	cdr3_aa
NA	few	TRBV10-3	TRBJ1-3	TGTGCCATCAGGGCTCAGGGGAATGGAAACACCATATATTTT	CAIRAQGNGNTIYF
NA	NA	TRBV27	TRBJ1-5	TGTGCCAGCAGTTTTCTTTTGGGTCAGCCCCAGCATTTT	CASSFLLGQPQHF
NA	NA	TRBV6-6	TRBJ1-6	TGTGCCAGCAGTACCCTTGGGCAGAATAATTCACCCCTCCACTTT	CASSTLGQNNSPLHF
NA	NA	TRBV30	TRBJ1-2	TGTGCCTGGAGTGAAGGGAGGAACTATGGCTACACCTTC	CAWSEGRNYGYTF
NA	few	TRBV10-3	TRBJ1-1	TGTGCCATCAGTGAGTCGGCCAGGGACGCCCTTTTT	CAISESARDALF
TRBD1	few	TRBV7-9	TRBJ2-6	TGTGCCAGCAGCTTAGTGACAGGGGGCTCTGGGGCCAACGTCCTGACTTTC	CASSLVTGGSGANVLTF
NA	few	TRBV4-1	TRBJ1-3	TGCGCCAGCAGCCAAGATCTCTCTGGAAACACCATATATTTT	CASSQDLSGNTIYF
NA	once	TRBV5-5	TRBJ1-5	TGTGCCAGCAGGCGGGACACAAATCAGCCCCAGCATTTT	CASRRDTNQPQHF
TRBD2	NA	TRBV6-1	TRBJ2-2	TGTGCCAGCAGTGAAGGTCTAGCGGACACGAACACCGGGGAGCTGTTTTTT	CASSEGLADTNTGELFF
NA	NA	TRBV9	TRBJ2-2	TGTGCCAGCAGCGTAGGGGACTTTTCGAACACCGGGGAGCTGTTTTTT	CASSVGDFSNTGELFF
NA	NA	TRBV5-1	TRBJ1-1	TGCGCCAGCAGCTCAAACCGGGACACGCAGGGTGAAGCTTTCTTT	CASSSNRDTQGEAFF
NA	NA	TRBV11-2	TRBJ2-3	TGTGCCAGCCGCTATTCAGATACGCAGTATTTT	CASRYSDTQYF
TRBD2	NA	TRBV5-4	TRBJ2-1	TGTGCCAGCAGCCCTCGGATAGCGGGGTCCTACAATGAGCAGTTCTTC	CASSPRIAGSYNEQFF
NA	NA	TRBV29-1	TRBJ2-2	TGCAGCGTTGCCGAGGGGAACACCGGGGAGCTGTTTTTT	CSVAEGNTGELFF
NA	NA	TRBV30	TRBJ1-1	TGTGCCTTCTCGCAGGACAGTGTTCTTGAAGCTTTCTTT	CAFSQDSVLEAFF
TRBD2	NA	TRBV9	TRBJ2-1	TGTGCCAGCAGCTCAGATGGGGGAGGGCTTTTCAATGAGCAGTTCTTC	CASSSDGGGLFNEQFF
NA	NA	TRBV11-2	TRBJ2-1	TGTGCCAGCAGCTTTGGGGGGCGTCTTAATGAGCAGTTCTTC	CASSFGGRLNEQFF
NA	NA	TRBV29-1	TRBJ1-1	TGCAGCGTTGTCCGGCAGAGTAACACTGAAGCTTTCTTT	CSVVRQSNTEAFF
TRBD1	few	TRBV7-9	TRBJ1-5	TGTGCCAGCAGCCCGACAGGGTTCGATCAGCCCCAGCATTTT	CASSPTGFDQPQHF
NA	NA	TRBV2	TRBJ1-5	TGTGCCAGCAGCCCAAGCATCAGTAGAACTAGCAATCAGCCCCAGCATTTT	CASSPSISRTSNQPQHF
NA	NA	TRBV7-8	TRBJ2-3	TGTGCCAGCAGCTTAAACAGGGCCCCCACAGATACGCAGTATTTT	CASSLNRAPTDTQYF
TRBD1	NA	TRBV6-5	TRBJ1-1	TGTGCCAGCAGTTATGGGACAGGGGGAGACACTGAAGCTTTCTTT	CASSYGTGGDTEAFF
TRBD2	NA	TRBV5-4	TRBJ2-1	TGTGCCAGCAGCGACACCGCAGGGTGGGAGGGCTCCTACAATGAGCAGTTCTTC	CASSDTAGWEGSYNEQFF